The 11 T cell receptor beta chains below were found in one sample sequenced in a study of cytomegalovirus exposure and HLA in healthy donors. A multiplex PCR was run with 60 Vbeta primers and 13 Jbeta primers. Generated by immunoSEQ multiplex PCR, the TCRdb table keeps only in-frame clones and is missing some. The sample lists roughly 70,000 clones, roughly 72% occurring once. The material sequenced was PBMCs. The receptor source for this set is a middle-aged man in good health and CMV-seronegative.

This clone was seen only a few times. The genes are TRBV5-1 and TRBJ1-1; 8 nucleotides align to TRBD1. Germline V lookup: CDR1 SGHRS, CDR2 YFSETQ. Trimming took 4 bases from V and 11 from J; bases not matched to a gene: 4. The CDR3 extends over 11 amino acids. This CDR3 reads CASSADRAAFF. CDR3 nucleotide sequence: TGCGCCAGCAGCGCGGACAGGGCCGCTTTCTTT.

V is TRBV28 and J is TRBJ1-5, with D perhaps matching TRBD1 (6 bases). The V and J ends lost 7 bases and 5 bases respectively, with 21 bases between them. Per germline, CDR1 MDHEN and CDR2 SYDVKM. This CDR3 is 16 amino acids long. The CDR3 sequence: CASNPRGGMADQPQHF. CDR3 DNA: TGTGCCAGCAACCCAAGGGGGGGGATGGCGGATCAGCCCCAGCATTTT.

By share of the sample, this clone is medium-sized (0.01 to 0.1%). The CDR3 protein is CASSVRFLHEKLFF. The CDR3 nucleotides read TGCGCCAGCAGCGTTCGGTTCCTTCATGAAAAACTGTTTTTT. This chain uses TRBV4-1 with TRBJ1-4; no clear D gene. Trimming pared 5 bases from V and 6 bases from J, leaving 13 bases between. CDR3 length equals 14 residues. Germline CDR1 MGHRA, CDR2 YSYEKL.

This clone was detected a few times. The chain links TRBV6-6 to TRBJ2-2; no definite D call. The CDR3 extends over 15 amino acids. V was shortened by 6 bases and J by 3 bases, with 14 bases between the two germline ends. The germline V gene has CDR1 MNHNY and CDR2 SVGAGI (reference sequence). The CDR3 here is CASSARQGYTGELFF. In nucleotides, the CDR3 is TGTGCCAGCAGCGCCAGGCAAGGTTACACCGGGGAGCTGTTTTTT.

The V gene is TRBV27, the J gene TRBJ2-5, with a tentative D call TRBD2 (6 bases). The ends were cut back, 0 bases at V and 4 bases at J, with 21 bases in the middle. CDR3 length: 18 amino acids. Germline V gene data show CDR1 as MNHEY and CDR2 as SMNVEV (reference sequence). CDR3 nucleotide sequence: TGTGCCAGCAGTTTATCGGGCCGAGGGCGGGGCCGGGCAGAGACCCAGTACTTC. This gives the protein CASSLSGRGRGRAETQYF.

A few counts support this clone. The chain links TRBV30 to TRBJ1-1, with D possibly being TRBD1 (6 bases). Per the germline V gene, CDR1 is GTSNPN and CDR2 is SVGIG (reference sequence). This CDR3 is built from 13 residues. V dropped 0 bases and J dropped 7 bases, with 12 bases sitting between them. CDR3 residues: CAWSVLVQGEAFF. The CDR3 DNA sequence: TGTGCCTGGAGTGTACTAGTACAGGGTGAAGCTTTCTTT.

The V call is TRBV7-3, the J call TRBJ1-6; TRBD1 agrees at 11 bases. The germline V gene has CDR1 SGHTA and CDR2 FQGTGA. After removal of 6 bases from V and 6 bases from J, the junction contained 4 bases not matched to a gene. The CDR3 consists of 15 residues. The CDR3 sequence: CASSRTGGANSPLHF. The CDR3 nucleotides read TGTGCCAGCAGTCGGACAGGGGGCGCTAATTCACCCCTCCACTTT.

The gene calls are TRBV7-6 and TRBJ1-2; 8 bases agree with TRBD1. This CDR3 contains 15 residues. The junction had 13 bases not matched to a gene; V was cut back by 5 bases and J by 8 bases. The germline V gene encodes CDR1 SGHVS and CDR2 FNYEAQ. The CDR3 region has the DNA TGTGCCAGCAGCACGCAACAGGGGGAATTCTACGGCTACACCTTC. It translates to CASSTQQGEFYGYTF.

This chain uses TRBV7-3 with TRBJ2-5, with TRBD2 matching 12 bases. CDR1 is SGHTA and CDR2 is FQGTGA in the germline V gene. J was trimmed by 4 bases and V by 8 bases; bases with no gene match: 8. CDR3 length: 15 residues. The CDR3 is CASGSSGGALETQYF. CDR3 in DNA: TGTGCCAGCGGATCTAGCGGGGGGGCCTTAGAGACCCAGTACTTC.

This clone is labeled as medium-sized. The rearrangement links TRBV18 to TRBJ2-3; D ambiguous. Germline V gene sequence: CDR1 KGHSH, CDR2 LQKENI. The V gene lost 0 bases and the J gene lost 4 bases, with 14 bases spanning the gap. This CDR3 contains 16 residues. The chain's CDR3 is CASSPPVLPGADTQYF. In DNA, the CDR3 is TGTGCCAGCTCACCACCGGTACTCCCCGGTGCAGATACGCAGTATTTT.

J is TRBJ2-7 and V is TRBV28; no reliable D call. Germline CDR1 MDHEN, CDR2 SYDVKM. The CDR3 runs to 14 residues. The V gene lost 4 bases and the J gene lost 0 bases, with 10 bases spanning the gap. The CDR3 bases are TGTGCCAGCAGTTCCACAGCTTCCTCCTACGAGCAGTACTTC. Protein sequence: CASSSTASSYEQYF.